This T cell receptor beta chain was obtained from a study of T cells expressing NK-cell markers. TCRdb re-called the 5' RACE reads; one entry per CDR3 protein, DNA not given. This sample carries some 410,000 distinct CDR3 sequences, with 7.3% going to the ten biggest clones. The specimen sequenced was blood T cells: a sorted CD56 or NKG2C T cell subset, CD4+ or CD8+ T cells, or bulk PBMC T cells (not recorded which). This sequence was found in a woman aged 18 to 75 in good health.

The CDR3 loop reads CASSLMVSGSPTDTQYF. The chain joins TRBV7-3 to TRBJ2-3; no DNA is available, so the TRBD2 call from TCRdb remains unchecked. The CDR3 sequence is 17 residues long. CDR1 and CDR2 (germline): SGHTA, FQGTGA.